This T cell receptor beta chain stems from a study of Graves' ophthalmopathy and Graves' hyperthyroidism. V was trimmed by 3 bases and J by 3 bases, leaving 11 bases between them. CDR1 is SEHNR, CDR2 FQNEAQ, per germline (reference sequence). The CDR3 sequence is 14 residues long. Study-level results: In blood appeared most of the expanded thyroid clonotypes whose frequency exceeded 0.001.

The sample holds many counts of this clonotype. Its target is unknown. Pregnant or lactating patients and those with other autoimmune diseases or uncontrolled infections were excluded. Physicians reached a diagnosis by relying on clinical symptoms, serum thyroxine, TRAb, thyroid ultrasound and orbital computed tomography. As the starting material, roughly 9.7 ml of fresh peripheral blood yielded the PBMCs. RNA transcripts were the source from which TCR beta CDR3 regions were amplified. In the first round, RT-PCR was carried out with HTBI primers, and a multiplex PCR formed the second round. TCRdb reanalysed the multiplex PCR reads using MiXCR and keeps one entry per CDR3 protein. This sample carries under 800,000 distinct CDR3 sequences, approximately 22% of them seen once, and the ten largest clones take around 7%.

The clonotype originates from a young woman with stable Graves' hyperthyroidism. Some clones in this sample may be carry-over from other donors' samples. Sequencing was done on a sample of peripheral blood. The V call is TRBV7-9, the J call TRBJ1-1; D gene ambiguous. CDR3 residues: CASSFGPGHTEAFF. For the CDR3, the DNA is TGTGCCAGCAGCTTCGGGCCCGGGCACACTGAAGCTTTCTTT.